This TCR beta chain was identified in a study of blood T cell repertoires in COVID-19. Background on the study: Collection of acute and convalescent COVID-19 samples took place in the United States, Italy and Spain. Nucleic acid was either cDNA or gDNA, and it came from T cells, B-cell-depleted T cells, or PBMCs.

In the authors' methods: Amplification from reference gene primers served as the basis for estimated nucleated cell counts. The assay was immunoSEQ multiplex PCR, and TCRdb's table has in-frame clones only and misses some. That table gives V, J and clone size, and the DNA gave D and trimming. The sample includes fewer than 150,000 clones, 70% to 90% of them seen just once. Deletions cut 8 bases from V and 0 bases from J, with 18 bases between. Germline V gene sequence: CDR1 SGHRS, CDR2 YFSETQ. CDR3 length equals 16 residues. The chain links TRBV5-1 to TRBJ1-5; a possible D gene is TRBD1 (5 bases). The source material was peripheral blood. The receptor was isolated from a man between 50 and 59 years old with acute or convalescent COVID-19. The CDR3: CARRGWALCSNQPQHF. The CDR3 DNA sequence: TGCGCCAGACGGGGGTGGGCACTGTGTAGCAATCAGCCCCAGCATTTT.